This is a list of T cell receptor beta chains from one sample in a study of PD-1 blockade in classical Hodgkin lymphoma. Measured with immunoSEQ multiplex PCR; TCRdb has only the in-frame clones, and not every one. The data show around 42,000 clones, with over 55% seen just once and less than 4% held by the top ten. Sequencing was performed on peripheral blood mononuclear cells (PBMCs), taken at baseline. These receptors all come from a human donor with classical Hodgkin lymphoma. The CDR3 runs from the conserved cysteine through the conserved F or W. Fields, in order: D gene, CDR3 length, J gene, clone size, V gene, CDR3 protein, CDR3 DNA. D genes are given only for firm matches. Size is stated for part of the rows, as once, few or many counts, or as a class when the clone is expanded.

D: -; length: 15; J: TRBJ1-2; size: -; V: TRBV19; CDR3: CASSIQDSLIYGYTF; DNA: TGTGCCAGTAGTATCCAAGACAGCCTGATTTATGGCTACACCTTC
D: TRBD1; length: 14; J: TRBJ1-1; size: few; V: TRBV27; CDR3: CASSLTGGVTEAFF; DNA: TGTGCCAGCAGTCTGACAGGGGGGGTAACTGAAGCTTTCTTT
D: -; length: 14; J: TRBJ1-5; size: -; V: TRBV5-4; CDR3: CASSLRGGDQPQHF; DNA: TGTGCCAGCAGCTTGCGGGGCGGCGATCAGCCCCAGCATTTT
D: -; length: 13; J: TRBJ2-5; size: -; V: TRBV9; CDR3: CASSSVAGETQYF; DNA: TGTGCCAGCAGCAGCGTGGCGGGAGAGACCCAGTACTTC
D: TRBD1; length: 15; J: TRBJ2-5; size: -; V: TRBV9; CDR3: CASSVQGAGLETQYF; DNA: TGTGCCAGCAGCGTTCAGGGGGCGGGTTTAGAGACCCAGTACTTC
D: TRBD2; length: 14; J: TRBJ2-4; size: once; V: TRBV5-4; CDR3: CASSFWGGENIQYF; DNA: TGTGCCAGCAGCTTTTGGGGGGGAGAAAACATTCAGTACTTC
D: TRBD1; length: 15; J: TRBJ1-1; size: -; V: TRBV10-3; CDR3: CAISESLAGGTEAFF; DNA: TGTGCCATCAGTGAGTCATTGGCAGGGGGGACTGAAGCTTTCTTT
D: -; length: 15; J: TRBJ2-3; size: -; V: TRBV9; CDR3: CASSVDPDSADTQYF; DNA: TGTGCCAGCAGCGTAGATCCAGATTCGGCAGATACGCAGTATTTT
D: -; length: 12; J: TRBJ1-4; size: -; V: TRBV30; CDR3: CAWSETRAPLFF; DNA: TGTGCCTGGAGTGAAACCCGGGCCCCCCTGTTTTTT
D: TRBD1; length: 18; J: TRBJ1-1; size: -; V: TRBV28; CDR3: CASSLYNMWTGKNTEAFF; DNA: TGTGCCAGCAGTTTATACAACATGTGGACAGGGAAAAACACTGAAGCTTTCTTT
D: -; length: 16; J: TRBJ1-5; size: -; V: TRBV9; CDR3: CASSVDAGNSNQPQHF; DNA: TGTGCCAGCAGCGTAGATGCAGGGAATAGCAATCAGCCCCAGCATTTT
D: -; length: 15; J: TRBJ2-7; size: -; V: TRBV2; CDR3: CASRIDAQREYEQYF; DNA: TGTGCCAGCAGGATCGACGCACAACGTGAGTACGAGCAGTACTTC
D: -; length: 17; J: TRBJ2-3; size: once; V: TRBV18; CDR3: CASSPREVVSGTDTQYF; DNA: TGTGCCAGCTCACCTCGTGAGGTTGTCTCGGGAACAGATACGCAGTATTTT
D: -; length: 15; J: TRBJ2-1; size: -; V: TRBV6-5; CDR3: CATGGRNVFDNEQFF; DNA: TGTGCCACCGGCGGGCGGAACGTCTTCGACAATGAGCAGTTCTTC
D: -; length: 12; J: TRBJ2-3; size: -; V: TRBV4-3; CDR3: CASSRQGLTQYF; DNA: TGCGCCAGCAGCCGGCAAGGGCTGACGCAGTATTTT
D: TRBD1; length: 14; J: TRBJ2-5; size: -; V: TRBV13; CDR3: CASSATLGGETQYF; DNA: TGTGCCAGCAGCGCGACCCTAGGGGGCGAGACCCAGTACTTC
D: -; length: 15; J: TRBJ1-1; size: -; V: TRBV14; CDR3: CASSQPRGPGTEAFF; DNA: TGTGCCAGCAGCCAACCCAGGGGACCGGGGACTGAAGCTTTCTTT
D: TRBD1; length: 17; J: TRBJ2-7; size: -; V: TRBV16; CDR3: CASSQFRGRHLSYEQYF; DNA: TGTGCCAGCAGCCAATTCAGGGGGCGTCATCTCTCCTACGAGCAGTACTTC
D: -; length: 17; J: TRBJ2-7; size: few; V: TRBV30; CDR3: CAWSDTAVDLIGYEQYF; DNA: TGTGCCTGGAGCGATACGGCGGTGGACTTAATAGGCTACGAGCAGTACTTC
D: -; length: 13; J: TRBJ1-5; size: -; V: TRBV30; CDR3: CAWSVGSSAHQHF; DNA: TGTGCCTGGAGTGTCGGTTCGTCGGCCCACCAGCATTTT
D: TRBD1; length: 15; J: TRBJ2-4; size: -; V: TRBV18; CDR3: CASSPVVTGGDIQYF; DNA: TGTGCCAGCTCACCGGTGGTAACAGGGGGAGACATTCAGTACTTC
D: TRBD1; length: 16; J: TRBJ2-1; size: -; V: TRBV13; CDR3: CASSPPGTGPPREQFF; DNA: TGTGCCAGCAGCCCCCCCGGGACAGGCCCACCGCGTGAGCAGTTCTTC
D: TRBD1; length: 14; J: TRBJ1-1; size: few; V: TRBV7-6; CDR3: CASSAGTGATEAFF; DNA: TGTGCCAGCAGCGCCGGCACAGGGGCCACTGAAGCTTTCTTT
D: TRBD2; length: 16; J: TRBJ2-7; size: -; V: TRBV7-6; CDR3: CASSGGGGLALHEQYF; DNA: TGTGCCAGCAGCGGCGGGGGGGGACTAGCGTTACACGAGCAGTACTTC
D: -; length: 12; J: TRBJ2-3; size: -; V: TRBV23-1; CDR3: CARQGVSDTQYF; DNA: TGCGCCAGACAGGGAGTATCGGATACGCAGTATTTT
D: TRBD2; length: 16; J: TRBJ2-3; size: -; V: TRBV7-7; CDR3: CASSRGLAMSTDTQYF; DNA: TGTGCCAGCAGCCGCGGACTAGCGATGAGCACAGATACGCAGTATTTT
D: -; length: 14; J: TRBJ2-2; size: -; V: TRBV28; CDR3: CASSPPWNTGELFF; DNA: TGTGCCAGCAGCCCCCCTTGGAACACCGGGGAGCTGTTTTTT
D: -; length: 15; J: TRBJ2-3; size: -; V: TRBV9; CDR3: CASSVELDPVDTQYF; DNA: TGTGCCAGCAGCGTAGAACTAGATCCAGTGGATACGCAGTATTTT
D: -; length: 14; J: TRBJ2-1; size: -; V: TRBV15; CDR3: CATSSNSPTNEQFF; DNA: TGTGCCACCAGCAGCAACTCCCCCACCAATGAGCAGTTCTTC
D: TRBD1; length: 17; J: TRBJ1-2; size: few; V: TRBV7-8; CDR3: CASSGRRRTGVHYGYTF; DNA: TGTGCCAGCAGCGGGCGAAGACGGACAGGGGTTCACTATGGCTACACCTTC
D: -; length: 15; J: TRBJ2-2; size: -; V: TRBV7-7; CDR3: CASSSATENTGELFF; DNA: TGTGCTAGCAGCTCCGCGACGGAGAACACCGGGGAGCTGTTTTTT
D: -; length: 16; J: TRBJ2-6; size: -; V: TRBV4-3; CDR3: CASSQDFGSGANVLTF; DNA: TGCGCCAGCAGCCAAGATTTTGGCTCTGGGGCCAACGTCCTGACTTTC
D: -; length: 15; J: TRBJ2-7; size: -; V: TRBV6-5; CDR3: CASSPGPTPTYEQYF; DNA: TGTGCCAGCAGTCCCGGACCGACGCCCACCTACGAGCAGTACTTC
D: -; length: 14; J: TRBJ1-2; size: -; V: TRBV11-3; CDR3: CASSTGAQNYGYTF; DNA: TGTGCCAGCAGCACCGGGGCTCAAAACTATGGCTACACCTTC
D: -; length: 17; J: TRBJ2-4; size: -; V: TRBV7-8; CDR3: CASSLPAVGLAKNIQYF; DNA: TGTGCCAGCAGCTTACCGGCGGTAGGACTAGCCAAAAACATTCAGTACTTC
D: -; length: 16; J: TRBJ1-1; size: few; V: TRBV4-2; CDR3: CASSQDWRVKDTEAFF; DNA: TGTGCCAGCAGCCAAGATTGGCGGGTTAAAGACACTGAAGCTTTCTTT
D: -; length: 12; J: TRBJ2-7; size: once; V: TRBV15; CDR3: CATSLQGYEQYF; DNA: TGTGCCACCAGCCTACAGGGATACGAGCAGTACTTC
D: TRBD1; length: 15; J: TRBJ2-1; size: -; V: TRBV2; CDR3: CASRVDRGGYNEQFF; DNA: TGTGCCAGCAGGGTAGACAGGGGGGGATACAATGAGCAGTTCTTC
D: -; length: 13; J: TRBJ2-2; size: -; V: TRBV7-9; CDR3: CASSLDGPGELFF; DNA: TGTGCCAGCAGCTTAGACGGGCCCGGGGAGCTGTTTTTT
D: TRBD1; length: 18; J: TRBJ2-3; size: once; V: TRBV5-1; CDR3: CASSLTARTGGYPDTQYF; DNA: TGCGCCAGCAGCCTAACCGCGAGGACAGGAGGTTATCCAGATACGCAGTATTTT
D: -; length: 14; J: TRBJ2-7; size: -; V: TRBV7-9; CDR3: CASSLSMISPEQYF; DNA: TGTGCCAGCAGCCTATCCATGATTTCTCCCGAGCAGTACTTC
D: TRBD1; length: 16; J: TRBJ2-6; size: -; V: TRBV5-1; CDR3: CASSLQGADGANVLTF; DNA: TGCGCCAGCAGCTTGCAGGGGGCAGATGGGGCCAACGTCCTGACTTTC
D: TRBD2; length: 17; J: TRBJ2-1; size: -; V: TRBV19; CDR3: CASSIGVAGASYNEQFF; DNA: TGTGCCAGTAGTATCGGCGTAGCGGGAGCCTCCTACAATGAGCAGTTCTTC
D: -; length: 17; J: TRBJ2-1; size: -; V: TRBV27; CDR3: CASSRGGTIGGYNEQFF; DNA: TGTGCCAGCAGTAGAGGAGGGACCATTGGGGGCTACAATGAGCAGTTCTTC
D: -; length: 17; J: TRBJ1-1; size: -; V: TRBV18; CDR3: CASSPEPQGRVNTEAFF; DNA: TGTGCCAGCTCACCCGAACCCCAGGGTCGGGTGAACACTGAAGCTTTCTTT
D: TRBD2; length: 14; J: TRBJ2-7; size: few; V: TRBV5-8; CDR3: CASQPPGLAYEQYF; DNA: TGTGCCAGCCAACCCCCGGGACTAGCCTACGAGCAGTACTTC
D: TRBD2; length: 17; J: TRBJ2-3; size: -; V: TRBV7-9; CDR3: CASSLGGAGGSTDTQYF; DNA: TGTGCCAGCAGCTTAGGCGGGGCGGGGGGGAGCACAGATACGCAGTATTTT
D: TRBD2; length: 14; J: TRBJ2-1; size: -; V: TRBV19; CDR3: CASSTGGGYNEQFF; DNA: TGTGCCAGTAGTACGGGAGGGGGGTACAATGAGCAGTTCTTC
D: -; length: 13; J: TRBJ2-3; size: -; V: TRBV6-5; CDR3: CASSYGGPAGQYF; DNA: TGTGCCAGCAGTTACGGTGGGCCCGCCGGGCAGTATTTT
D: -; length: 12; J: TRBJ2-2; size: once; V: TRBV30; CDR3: CACRINTGELFF; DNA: TGTGCTTGCAGGATTAACACCGGGGAGCTGTTTTTT
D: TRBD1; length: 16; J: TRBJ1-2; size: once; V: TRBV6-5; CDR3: CASSYSDRITVYGYTF; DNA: TGTGCCAGCAGTTACTCGGACAGGATCACCGTCTATGGCTACACCTTC
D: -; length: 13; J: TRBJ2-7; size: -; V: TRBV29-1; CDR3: CSAAHRASYEQYF; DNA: TGCAGCGCAGCCCACAGAGCCTCCTACGAGCAGTACTTC